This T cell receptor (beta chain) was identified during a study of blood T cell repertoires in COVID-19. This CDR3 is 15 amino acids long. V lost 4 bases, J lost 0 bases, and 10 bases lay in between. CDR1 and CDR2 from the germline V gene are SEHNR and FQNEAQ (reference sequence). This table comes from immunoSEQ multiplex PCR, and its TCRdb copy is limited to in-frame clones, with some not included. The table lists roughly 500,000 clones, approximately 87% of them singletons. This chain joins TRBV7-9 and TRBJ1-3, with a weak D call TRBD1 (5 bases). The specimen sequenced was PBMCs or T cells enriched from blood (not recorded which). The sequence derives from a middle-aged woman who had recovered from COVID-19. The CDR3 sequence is CASSWGGGSGNTIYF. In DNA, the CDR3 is TGTGCCAGCAGCTGGGGCGGGGGCTCTGGAAACACCATATATTTT. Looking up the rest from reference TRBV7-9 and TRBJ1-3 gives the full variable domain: DTGVSQNPRHKITKRGQNVTFRCDPISEHNRLYWYRQTLGQGPEFLTYFQNEAQLEKSRLLSDRFSAERPKGSFSTLEIQRTEQGDSAMYLCASSWGGGSGNTIYFGEGSWLTVV.